This is a list of T cell receptor beta chains from one sample in a study of shared clonotypes between healthy human individuals. Profiled with immunoSEQ multiplex PCR; TCRdb holds only in-frame clones, not every one. The sample lists fewer than 1 million clones; about 96% were seen once. Material: naive CD8+ T cells sorted from blood. The receptors stem from a man aged 25 to 40 in good health. CDR3s include the opening cysteine and the closing phenylalanine or tryptophan. A D gene is named only where the DNA matches it firmly. Clone size is not always given. Where it is, it says once, few, many or a class for expanded clones.

d_call: TRBD1; v_call: TRBV9; j_call: TRBJ2-7; clone_size: .; cdr3_aa: CASSPRQGRDAEQYF; cdr3_nt: TGTGCCAGCAGCCCCCGACAGGGACGTGACGCCGAGCAGTACTTC
d_call: .; v_call: TRBV6-5; j_call: TRBJ2-7; clone_size: once; cdr3_aa: CASSYHGSLTYEQYF; cdr3_nt: TGTGCCAGCAGTTATCACGGGAGCCTCACCTACGAGCAGTACTTC
d_call: TRBD2; v_call: TRBV29-1; j_call: TRBJ2-1; clone_size: .; cdr3_aa: CSVDKKTSGRAALLLPYEQFF; cdr3_nt: TGCAGCGTTGACAAAAAGACTAGCGGGAGGGCCGCATTATTGTTGCCCTATGAGCAGTTCTTC
d_call: TRBD2; v_call: TRBV7-9; j_call: TRBJ2-7; clone_size: .; cdr3_aa: CASSFPREGLENEQYF; cdr3_nt: TGTGCCAGCAGCTTCCCGCGGGAGGGCCTTGAGAACGAGCAGTACTTC
d_call: .; v_call: TRBV27; j_call: TRBJ2-2; clone_size: .; cdr3_aa: CASSSDTVQTGELFF; cdr3_nt: TGTGCCAGCAGCTCCGACACCGTTCAAACCGGGGAGCTGTTTTTT
d_call: .; v_call: TRBV28; j_call: TRBJ2-1; clone_size: .; cdr3_aa: CASGRPTYNEQFF; cdr3_nt: TGTGCCAGCGGACGGCCTACCTACAATGAGCAGTTCTTC
d_call: .; v_call: TRBV7-6; j_call: TRBJ2-2; clone_size: .; cdr3_aa: CASSLTTGSANTGELFF; cdr3_nt: TGTGCCAGCAGCTTAACGACCGGGAGTGCAAACACCGGGGAGCTGTTTTTT
d_call: .; v_call: TRBV19; j_call: TRBJ2-1; clone_size: .; cdr3_aa: CASSIARSNEQFF; cdr3_nt: TGTGCCAGTAGTATAGCTCGTTCGAATGAGCAGTTCTTC
d_call: .; v_call: TRBV5-4; j_call: TRBJ2-7; clone_size: .; cdr3_aa: CASSLMDKSYEQYF; cdr3_nt: TGTGCCAGCAGCTTGATGGACAAGAGCTACGAGCAGTACTTC
d_call: .; v_call: TRBV27; j_call: TRBJ2-7; clone_size: .; cdr3_aa: CASSRQLHSPYEQYF; cdr3_nt: TGTGCCAGCAGCCGACAGCTGCACAGCCCCTACGAGCAGTACTTC